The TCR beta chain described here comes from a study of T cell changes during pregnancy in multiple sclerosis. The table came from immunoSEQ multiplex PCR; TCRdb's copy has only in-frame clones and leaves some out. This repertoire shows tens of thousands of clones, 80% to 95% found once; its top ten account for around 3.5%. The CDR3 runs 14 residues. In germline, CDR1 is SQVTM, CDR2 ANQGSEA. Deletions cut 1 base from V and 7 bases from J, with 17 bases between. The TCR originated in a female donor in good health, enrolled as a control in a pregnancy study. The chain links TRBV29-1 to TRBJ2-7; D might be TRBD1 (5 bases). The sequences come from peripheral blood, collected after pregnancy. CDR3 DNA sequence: TGCAGCGTTGAAGTTGGTCAGGGTAAATCTGAGCAGTACTTC. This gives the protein CSVEVGQGKSEQYF.